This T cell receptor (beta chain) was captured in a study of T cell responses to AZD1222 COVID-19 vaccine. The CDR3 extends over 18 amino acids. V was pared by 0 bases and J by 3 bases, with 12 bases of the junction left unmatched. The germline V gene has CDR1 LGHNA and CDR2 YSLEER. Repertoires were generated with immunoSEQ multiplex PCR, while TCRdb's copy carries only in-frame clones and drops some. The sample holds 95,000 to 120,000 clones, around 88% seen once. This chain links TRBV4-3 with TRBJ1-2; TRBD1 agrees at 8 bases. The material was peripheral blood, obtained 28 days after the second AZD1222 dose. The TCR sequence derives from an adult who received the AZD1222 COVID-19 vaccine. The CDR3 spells CASSQEPTKLTGDYGYTF. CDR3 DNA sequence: TGCGCCAGCAGCCAAGAACCGACCAAATTGACAGGGGACTATGGCTACACCTTC.